These 19 T cell receptor beta chains were all obtained from the same sample, sequenced in a study of blood T cell repertoires in COVID-19. Measured with immunoSEQ multiplex PCR; TCRdb has only the in-frame clones, and not every one. Among about 190,000 clones listed, around nine tenths were seen once. Sequenced: peripheral blood. The receptors were gathered from a man aged 25-45 years with acute or convalescent COVID-19.

The V call is TRBV18, the J call TRBJ1-4; the match to TRBD1 covers 7 bases. Losses at the gene ends were 5 bases for V and 5 bases for J; bases not matched to a gene: 2. Germline values: CDR1 KGHSH, CDR2 LQKENI. The CDR3 is 13 amino acids. CDR3 sequence: CASSSGQNEKLFF. CDR3 DNA sequence: TGTGCCAGCTCATCGGGACAGAATGAAAAACTGTTTTTT.

This clone came up a few times. This chain connects TRBV14 to TRBJ2-3, with 9 bases that match TRBD1. The CDR3 runs to 15 residues. Germline values: CDR1 SGHDN, CDR2 FVKESK. Germline trimming cut 4 bases from V and 5 bases from J; bases unmatched to any gene: 7. The CDR3 is CASSPYRGLGDTQYF. The CDR3 DNA follows: TGTGCCAGCAGCCCCTACAGGGGGCTTGGAGATACGCAGTATTTT.

This clone has only a few counts. The chain has TRBV4-1 and TRBJ2-7; D perhaps matches TRBD1 (5 bases). The V end lost 4 bases, the J end lost 2 bases, and 18 bases lay between the germline ends. The CDR3 sequence is 16 residues long. Germline lookup yields CDR1 MGHRA and CDR2 YSYEKL. The chain's CDR3 is CASSPRIREKTYEQYF. CDR3 nucleotides: TGCGCCAGCAGCCCTAGAATCAGGGAAAAAACCTACGAGCAGTACTTC.

The chain is built from TRBV6-5 and TRBJ2-7; TRBD1 agrees at 8 bases. CDR3 length: 15 residues. The J segment lost 1 base and the V segment lost 5 bases, leaving 7 bases of the junction unmatched. Germline V gene sequence: CDR1 MNHEY, CDR2 SVGAGI. The CDR3 DNA follows: TGTGCCAGCAGTAGAACAGGGGGTCAATCCTACGAGCAGTACTTC. Translating gives CASSRTGGQSYEQYF.

In the case of this clone: Other DNA sequences in the same sample also yield this CDR3. CDR3 protein: CASSSNSYEQYF. For the CDR3, the DNA is TGTGCCAGCAGTTCAAACTCCTACGAGCAGTACTTC. The genes are TRBV28 and TRBJ2-7, with no clear D. Trimming removed 4 bases at V and 0 bases at J, with 4 bases between. Germline-derived CDR1 and CDR2 are MDHEN and SYDVKM. This CDR3 is 12 amino acids long.

The V call is TRBV9, the J call TRBJ1-1, with a tentative D call TRBD1 (6 bases). CDR1 and CDR2 (germline): SGDLS, YYNGEE. V was trimmed by 6 bases and J by 7 bases, leaving 16 bases between them. The CDR3 length is 13 residues. The CDR3 DNA sequence: TGTGCCAGCACCCTAACAGGGAGTGGTGAAGCTTTCTTT. Translating it yields CASTLTGSGEAFF.

The chain employs TRBV19 and TRBJ1-6; a possible D gene is TRBD1 (5 bases). V dropped 6 bases and J dropped 5 bases, with 14 bases sitting between them. The CDR3 runs 15 residues. The germline V gene has CDR1 LNHDA and CDR2 SQIVND (reference sequence). The CDR3 protein is CASRGGWRNNSPLHF. The CDR3 DNA reads as TGTGCCAGTAGGGGGGGTTGGAGGAATAATTCACCCCTCCACTTT.

The CDR3 bases are TGTGCCAGCAGCTTCATTAGGGACACGGCGAACAATCAGCCCCAGCATTTT. Translating it yields CASSFIRDTANNQPQHF. The rearrangement links TRBV7-2 to TRBJ1-5; the D gene is possibly TRBD1 (6 bases). V lost 3 bases to trimming and J lost 3 bases, with 18 bases between them. Germline CDR1 SGHTA, CDR2 FQGNSA. The CDR3 contains 17 residues.

Of note for this clone: Other DNA sequences from this sample encode an identical CDR3 as well. The chain uses TRBV6-5 and TRBJ1-2; D is ambiguous. The CDR3 is 11 residues long. Trimming cost V 5 bases and J 8 bases, with 9 bases left between them. Germline CDR1 is MNHEY and CDR2 is SVGAGI. The CDR3, as DNA: TGTGCCAGCAGTCCCGGTTACGGCTACACCTTC. This sequence encodes CASSPGYGYTF.

The chain couples TRBV29-1 to TRBJ1-2; 11 nucleotides match TRBD1. The CDR3 is made up of 12 amino acids. CDR1 is SQVTM and CDR2 is ANQGSEA in the germline V gene. Losses at the gene ends were 6 bases for V and 8 bases for J; bases not matched to a gene: 5. The CDR3 region is CSVPGQGDGYTF. The CDR3 DNA reads TGCAGCGTCCCGGGACAGGGGGACGGCTACACCTTC. Based on the CDR3 plus reference TRBV29-1 and TRBJ1-2, the full variable domain is SAVISQKPSRDICQRGTSLTIQCQVDSQVTMMFWYRQQPGQSLTLIATANQGSEATYESGFVIDKFPISRPNLTFSTLTVSNMSPEDSSIYLCSVPGQGDGYTFGSGTRLTVV.

The chain couples TRBV9 to TRBJ2-1, with TRBD1 matching 10 bases. Germline-derived CDR1 and CDR2 are SGDLS and YYNGEE. The CDR3 is 16 amino acids. The junction had 13 bases not matched to a gene; V was cut back by 5 bases and J by 8 bases. The CDR3 nucleotides are TGTGCCAGCAGTGACCGGCTGGGACAGGGGCTCGATGAGCAGTTCTTC. It encodes CASSDRLGQGLDEQFF. Variable domain in full (rest from reference TRBV9 and TRBJ2-1): DSGVTQTPKHLITATGQRVTLRCSPRSGDLSVYWYQQSLDQGLQFLIQYYNGEERAKGNILERFSAQQFPDLHSELNLSSLELGDSALYFCASSDRLGQGLDEQFFGPGTRLTVL.

The chain joins TRBV9 to TRBJ1-2; no clear D gene. This CDR3 comprises 14 residues. Germline V gene data show CDR1 as SGDLS and CDR2 as YYNGEE. Trimming cost V 0 bases and J 4 bases, with 10 bases left between them. The CDR3 loop reads CASSVAAEGYGYTF. CDR3 coding DNA: TGTGCCAGCAGCGTAGCTGCAGAGGGCTATGGCTACACCTTC.

The chain employs TRBV4-2 and TRBJ2-2, with 7 bases aligning to TRBD2. J was trimmed by 2 bases and V by 4 bases; bases with no gene match: 4. Germline values: CDR1 LGHNA, CDR2 YNFKEQ. This CDR3 has 15 residues. The CDR3 here is CASSLGLRNTGELFF. CDR3 nucleotide sequence: TGTGCCAGCAGCCTGGGACTACGAAACACCGGGGAGCTGTTTTTT.

V gene TRBV6-1 combines with J gene TRBJ1-5; possibly TRBD1 for D (6 bases). Germline assignment: CDR1 MNHNS and CDR2 SASEGT. The CDR3 consists of 16 residues. Trimming removed 2 bases from V and 6 bases from J, with 17 bases in between. The CDR3 protein is CASSENPGGVGQPQHF. The CDR3 coding sequence is TGTGCCAGCAGTGAAAACCCGGGGGGCGTGGGTCAGCCCCAGCATTTT.

The chain uses TRBV5-5 and TRBJ2-7, with D tentatively TRBD1 (6 bases). V was trimmed by 7 bases and J by 0 bases, leaving 17 bases between them. Germline-derived CDR1 and CDR2 are SGHKS and YYEKEE (reference sequence). The length of the CDR3 is 15 residues. The CDR3 nucleotides read TGTGCCAGCTGGACGGGGAGCAGGGGCTCCTACGAGCAGTACTTC. Encoded protein: CASWTGSRGSYEQYF.

The rearrangement uses TRBV19 and TRBJ2-3; tentative D call: TRBD2 (6 bases). V was trimmed by 5 bases and J by 4 bases, leaving 16 bases between them. Germline values: CDR1 LNHDA, CDR2 SQIVND (reference sequence). This CDR3 region has 15 residues. CDR3 residues: CASSFPGSGADTQYF. As DNA, the CDR3 is TGTGCCAGTAGTTTCCCGGGGTCGGGAGCAGATACGCAGTATTTT.

The genes are TRBV30 and TRBJ1-3; TRBD1 is a possible D gene (5 bases). The V end was cut by 3 bases, the J end by 4 bases, with 10 bases between. From germline, CDR1 is GTSNPN and CDR2 SVGIG (reference sequence). The CDR3 covers 13 residues. The CDR3 nucleotides are TGTGCCTGGAGGCAGGGCTCCGGAAACACCATATATTTT. Amino acids: CAWRQGSGNTIYF.

V gene TRBV7-9 combines with J gene TRBJ2-4; 9 nucleotides agree with TRBD1. Germline CDR1 and CDR2: SEHNR and FQNEAQ (reference sequence). Trimming removed 2 bases from V and 5 bases from J; junction bases left unmatched: 1. The CDR3 is 14 amino acids. CDR3 nucleotide sequence: TGTGCCAGCAGCTTAACAGGGGGCGAAAACATTCAGTACTTC. Its protein is CASSLTGGENIQYF.

The rearrangement joins TRBV9 to TRBJ1-6, with D unclear. CDR1 is SGDLS, CDR2 YYNGEE, per germline. Trimming left V 3 bases short and J 4 bases short, with 11 bases between. This CDR3 region has 15 residues. The CDR3 DNA sequence: TGTGCCAGCAGCGGACCAGGCTTATATAATTCACCCCTCCACTTT. The encoded protein is CASSGPGLYNSPLHF.